This TCR beta chain was sequenced during a study of cytomegalovirus exposure and HLA in healthy donors. For the study at large: Samples from HLA-typed donors yielded about 85 million unique TCRs in an early data release. Whole-study findings and limits: Likely technical artifact: a cluster of highly shared sequence variants. Some V segments could not be told apart, so they were left out, TRBV6-2 and TRBV6-3 among them.

Healthy bone marrow donors made up the cohort. Primers: 60 Vbeta forward and 13 Jbeta reverse. Repertoires were generated with immunoSEQ multiplex PCR, while TCRdb's copy carries only in-frame clones and drops some. Recorded for this sample: fewer than 70,000 clones. This CDR3 contains 14 residues. Germline V lookup: CDR1 GTSNPN, CDR2 SVGIG (reference sequence). After removal of 3 bases from V and 1 base from J, the junction contained 2 bases not matched to a gene. As to this clone: Antigen: not known.

The sequenced material came from PBMCs. The chain recombines TRBV30 with TRBJ2-7, with 11 bases matching TRBD2. This receptor was obtained from a man aged 25 to 40 in good health and CMV-seropositive. Written as DNA, the CDR3 is TGTGCCTGGAGAACTAGCGGGAGTTCCTACGAGCAGTACTTC. Encoded protein: CAWRTSGSSYEQYF.